This entry concerns a single T cell receptor (beta chain). The antigen is unknown. The V and J ends lost 0 bases and 2 bases, in that order; junction bases with no gene match: 9. Germline assignment: CDR1 SGDLS and CDR2 YYNGEE. The length of the CDR3 is 19 residues. The sample belongs to a study of OX40 agonist ivuxolimab in advanced cancers. Study-wide context: Clinicians treated patients with ivuxolimab, an agonistic anti-OX40 (CD134) antibody. Recorded diagnoses for dose-escalation patients were hepatocellular carcinoma, melanoma, renal cell or head and neck cancer.

Generated by immunoSEQ multiplex PCR, the TCRdb table keeps only in-frame clones and is missing some. The repertoire consists of roughly 86,000 clones, with around 90% occurring once and the leading ten covering over 7%. Study-wide results and limits: People who partly responded at 0.1-3.0 mg/kg had some of the least clonal expansion seen.

Samples were taken at baseline and on day 1 of cycles 4 and 7. The sequence was collected from an adult with an advanced solid tumor such as melanoma, head and neck, liver or kidney cancer. This chain joins TRBV9 and TRBJ2-3; 13 nucleotides agree with TRBD2. The sequencing used CD4+ or CD8+ T cells sorted from blood, collected in a trial of the OX40 agonist ivuxolimab. The CDR3 here is CASSVARTSGSPSTDTQYF. The CDR3 DNA reads TGTGCCAGCAGCGTAGCCCGGACTAGCGGGAGTCCCTCCACAGATACGCAGTATTTT.